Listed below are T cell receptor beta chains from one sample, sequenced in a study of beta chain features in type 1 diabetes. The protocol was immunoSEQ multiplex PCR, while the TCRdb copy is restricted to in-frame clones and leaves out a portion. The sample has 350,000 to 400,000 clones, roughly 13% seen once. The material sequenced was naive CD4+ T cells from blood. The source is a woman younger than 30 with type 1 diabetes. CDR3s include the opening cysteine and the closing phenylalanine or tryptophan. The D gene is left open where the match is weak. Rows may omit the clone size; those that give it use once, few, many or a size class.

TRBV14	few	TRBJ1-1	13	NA	TGTGCCAGCAGCCAAGAATTGCCGGGAGTGGGTTTCTTT	CASSQELPGVGFF
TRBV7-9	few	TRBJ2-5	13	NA	TGTGCCAGCAGCTTATACGGGGAAGGGACCCAGTACTTC	CASSLYGEGTQYF
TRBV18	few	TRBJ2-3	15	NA	TGTGCCAGCTCACCGTCTCTAGATGTCACAGATACGCAGTATTTT	CASSPSLDVTDTQYF
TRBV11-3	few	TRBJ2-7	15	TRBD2	TGTGCCAGCAGCTTATCTAGCGGGGGTTACTACGAGCAGTACTTC	CASSLSSGGYYEQYF
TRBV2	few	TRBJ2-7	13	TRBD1	TGTGCCAGCAGGACACAGGGGGCCTACGAGCAGTACTTC	CASRTQGAYEQYF
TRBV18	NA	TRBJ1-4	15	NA	TGTGCCAGCTCACTACGGGACATCGGAAATGAAAAACTGTTTTTT	CASSLRDIGNEKLFF
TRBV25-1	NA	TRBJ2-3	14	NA	TGTGCCAGCACCAAGGACGGACTCACAGATACGCAGTATTTT	CASTKDGLTDTQYF
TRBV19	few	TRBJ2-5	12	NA	TGTGCCAGTAGTATCGGTTTCGAGACCCAGTACTTC	CASSIGFETQYF
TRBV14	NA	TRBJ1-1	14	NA	TGTGCCAGCAGCCAGATACAGGCTAACACTGAAGCTTTCTTT	CASSQIQANTEAFF
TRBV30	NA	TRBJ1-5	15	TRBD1	TGTGCCTGGAGTATGGGGACAGTGAACAATCAGCCCCAGCATTTT	CAWSMGTVNNQPQHF
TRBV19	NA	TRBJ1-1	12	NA	TGTGCCAGTAGCACGGGAGGTCCTGAAGCTTTCTTT	CASSTGGPEAFF
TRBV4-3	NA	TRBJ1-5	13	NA	TGCGCCAGCAGCCAAGAGACTAATCAGCCCCAGCATTTT	CASSQETNQPQHF
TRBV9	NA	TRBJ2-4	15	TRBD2	TGTGCCAGCAGCGTTGGGACTAGCCCCAAAAACATTCAGTACTTC	CASSVGTSPKNIQYF
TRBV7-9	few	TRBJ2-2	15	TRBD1	TGTGCCAGCAGCCCATGGACAGGGGACACCGGGGAGCTGTTTTTT	CASSPWTGDTGELFF
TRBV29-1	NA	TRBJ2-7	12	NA	TGCAGCGTTGACTCAGGGTCCTACGAGCAGTACTTC	CSVDSGSYEQYF
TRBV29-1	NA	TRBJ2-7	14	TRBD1	TGCAGCGTTGTTGCCGGGACAGGACCCTACGAGCAGTACTTC	CSVVAGTGPYEQYF
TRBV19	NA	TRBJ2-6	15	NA	TGTGCCAGTACAAGACCGACTTCTGGGGCCAACGTCCTGACTTTC	CASTRPTSGANVLTF
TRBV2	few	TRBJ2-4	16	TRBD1	TGTGCCAGCAGTCTCGACAGGGCCCTAGCCAAAAACATTCAGTACTTC	CASSLDRALAKNIQYF
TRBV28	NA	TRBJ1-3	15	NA	TGTGCCAGCACCTTGGGAGGGATAGGTGGAAACACCATATATTTT	CASTLGGIGGNTIYF
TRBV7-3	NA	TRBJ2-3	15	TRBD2	TGTGCCAGCAGCTTACGAGGGAGGGCCTGGGATACGCAGTATTTT	CASSLRGRAWDTQYF
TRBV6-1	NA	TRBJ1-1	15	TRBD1	TGTGCCAGCAAGAAGGGTCAGGGGGATGTCACTGAAGCTTTCTTT	CASKKGQGDVTEAFF
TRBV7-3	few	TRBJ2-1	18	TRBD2	TGTGCCAGCAGCCCGAGACCAGGGACTAGCGGGGCCTACAATGAGCAGTTCTTC	CASSPRPGTSGAYNEQFF